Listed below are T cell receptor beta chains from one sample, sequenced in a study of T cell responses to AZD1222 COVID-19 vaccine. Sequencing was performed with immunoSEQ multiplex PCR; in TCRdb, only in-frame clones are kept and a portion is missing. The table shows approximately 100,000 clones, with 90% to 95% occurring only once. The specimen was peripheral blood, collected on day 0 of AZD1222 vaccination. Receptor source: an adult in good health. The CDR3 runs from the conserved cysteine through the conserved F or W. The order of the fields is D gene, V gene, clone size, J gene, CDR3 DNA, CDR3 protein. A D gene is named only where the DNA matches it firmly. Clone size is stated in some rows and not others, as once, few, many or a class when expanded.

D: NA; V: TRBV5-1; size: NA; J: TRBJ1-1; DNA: TGCGCCAGCAGCTTGGAGGTCAACTCGGTCATGAACACTGAAGCTTTCTTT; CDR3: CASSLEVNSVMNTEAFF
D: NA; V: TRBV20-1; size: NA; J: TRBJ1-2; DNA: TGCAGTGCTAGTAAACAGGTGGTGGATGGCTACACCTTC; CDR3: CSASKQVVDGYTF
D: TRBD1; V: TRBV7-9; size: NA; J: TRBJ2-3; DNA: TGTGCCAGCAGCTTTTTGGGACAGGGATACACAGATACGCAGTATTTT; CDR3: CASSFLGQGYTDTQYF
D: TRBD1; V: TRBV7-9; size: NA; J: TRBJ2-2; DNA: TGTGCCAGCAGCCAAGACTCGGGACAGGGCATTACCGGGGAGCTGTTTTTT; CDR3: CASSQDSGQGITGELFF
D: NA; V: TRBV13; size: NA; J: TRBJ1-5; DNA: TGTGCCAGCAGCAGTTCGATGGGGGATCAGCCCCAGCATTTT; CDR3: CASSSSMGDQPQHF
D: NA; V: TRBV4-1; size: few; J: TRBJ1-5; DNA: TGCGCCAGCAAACGGACCCTGGGGAGCAATCAGCCCCAGCATTTT; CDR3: CASKRTLGSNQPQHF
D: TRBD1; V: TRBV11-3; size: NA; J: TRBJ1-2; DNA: TGTGCCAGCAGCCCAGGGGGCAACTATGGCTACACCTTC; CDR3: CASSPGGNYGYTF
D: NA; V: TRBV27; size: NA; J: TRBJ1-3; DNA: TGTGCCAGCAGTTTCACACTCCACAGCGCTACTGGAAACACCATATATTTT; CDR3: CASSFTLHSATGNTIYF
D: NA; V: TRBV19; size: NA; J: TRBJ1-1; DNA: TGTGCCAGTAGTATAGTACCGCGGGGGGATGAAGCTTTCTTT; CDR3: CASSIVPRGDEAFF
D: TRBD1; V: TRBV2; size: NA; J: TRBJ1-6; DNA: TGTGCCATCGGACCGGGACAGATTAATTCACCCCTCCACTTT; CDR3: CAIGPGQINSPLHF
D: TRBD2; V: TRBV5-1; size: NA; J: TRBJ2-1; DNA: TGCGCCAGCAGCTTGATCCCGGGACTAGCTTACAATGAGCAGTTCTTC; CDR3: CASSLIPGLAYNEQFF
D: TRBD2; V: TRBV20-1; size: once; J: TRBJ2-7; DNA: TGCAGTGCTAGGACACTAGCGGAGCAGTACTTC; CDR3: CSARTLAEQYF
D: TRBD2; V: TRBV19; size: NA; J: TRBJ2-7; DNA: TGTGCCAGTAGTCACGGGACTAGCGGTCCCTATTATCAGTACTTC; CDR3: CASSHGTSGPYYQYF
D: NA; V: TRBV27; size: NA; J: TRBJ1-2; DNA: TGTGCCAGCAGCCAAACCCCCCCCGGATCGCCCAACTATGGCTACACCTTC; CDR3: CASSQTPPGSPNYGYTF
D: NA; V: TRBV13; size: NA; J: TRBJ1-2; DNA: TGTGCCAGCAGCTTAGGAGGGGTGGGCTATGGCTACACCTTC; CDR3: CASSLGGVGYGYTF
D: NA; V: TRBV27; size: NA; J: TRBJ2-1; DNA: TGTGCCAGCAGTTTGGAAACGGACAGCAGTAGTGAGCAGTTCTTC; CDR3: CASSLETDSSSEQFF
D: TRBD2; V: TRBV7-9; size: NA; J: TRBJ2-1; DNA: TGTGCCAGCAGCTCGAGGACTAGGCGGAATGAGCAGTTCTTC; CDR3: CASSSRTRRNEQFF
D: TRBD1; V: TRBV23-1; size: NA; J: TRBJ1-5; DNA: TGCGCAATCAAAGAACCCGGACAGGGCAGTCAGCCCCAGCATTTT; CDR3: CAIKEPGQGSQPQHF
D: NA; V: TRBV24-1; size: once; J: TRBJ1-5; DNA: TGTGCCACCAGTTTAGGCAGCCAAGCGGGTCAGCCCCAGCATTTT; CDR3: CATSLGSQAGQPQHF
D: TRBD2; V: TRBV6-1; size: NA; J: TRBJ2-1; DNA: TGTGCCAGCAGTGGGACTAGCGGGGGGGATTACAATGAGCAGTTCTTC; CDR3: CASSGTSGGDYNEQFF